Included here is one T cell receptor (beta chain) sequence, with context. This sample is part of a study of blood T cell repertoires in COVID-19. Study-wide background: In each case, the material was cDNA or gDNA derived from T cells, B-cell-depleted T cells, or PBMCs.

TCRdb keeps only in-frame clones here, not all; method: immunoSEQ multiplex PCR. Among roughly 250,000 clones listed, 88% were seen once. Cohort assignment relied on participant-reported clinical history. Unmatched junction bases numbered 7, after V lost 4 bases and J lost 7 bases. Germline lookup yields CDR1 SGHDT and CDR2 YYEEEE. The CDR3 is made up of 14 amino acids. The sample comprised PBMCs or T cells enriched from blood (not recorded which). This clonotype was sampled from a woman aged 45 to 65 who had recovered from COVID-19. The V gene is TRBV5-6, the J gene TRBJ1-4; 7 bases map to TRBD1. CDR3 amino acids: CASSRQGGGEKLFF. The CDR3 DNA follows: TGTGCCAGCAGCAGGCAGGGGGGAGGTGAAAAACTGTTTTTT.